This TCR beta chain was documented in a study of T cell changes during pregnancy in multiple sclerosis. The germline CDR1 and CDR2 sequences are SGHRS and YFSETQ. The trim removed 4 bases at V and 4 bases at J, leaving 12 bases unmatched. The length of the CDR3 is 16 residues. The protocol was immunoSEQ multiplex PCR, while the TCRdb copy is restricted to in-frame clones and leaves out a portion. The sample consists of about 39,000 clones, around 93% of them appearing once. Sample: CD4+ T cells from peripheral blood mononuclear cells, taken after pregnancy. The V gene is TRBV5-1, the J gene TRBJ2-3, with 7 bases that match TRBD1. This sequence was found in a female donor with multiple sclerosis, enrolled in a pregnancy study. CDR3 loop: CASSPGTVPSADTQYF. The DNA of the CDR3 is TGCGCCAGCAGCCCCGGGACAGTTCCTAGTGCAGATACGCAGTATTTT.